This T cell receptor beta chain was documented in a study of shared clonotypes between healthy human individuals. A CD45RA-negative memory subset and a CD45RA+ naive subset were separated from the CD4+ cells. Once extracted for a subset, genomic DNA was divided evenly among several immunoSEQ plates. The data were produced by immunoSEQ multiplex PCR, yet TCRdb's version contains in-frame clones alone and is incomplete. Of approximately 2.5 million clones in the sample, over 85% were seen once. Germline CDR1 reads SGHTS; CDR2 reads YDEGEE. The CDR3 runs to 11 residues. The V end lost 0 bases, the J end lost 10 bases, and 5 bases lay between the germline ends. Study-wide results and caveats: Blood was the only sampled material, and tissue repertoires likely differ.

For this clone: Its antigen is still unknown.

The TCR originated in a man aged 18 to 29 in good health. Some clones in this sample may be carry-over from other donors' samples. Sequenced input: naive CD4+ T cells from PBMCs. As for subset: CD45RA+ positively selected. The chain joins TRBV5-8 to TRBJ1-5; D uncertain. CDR3 region: CASSLGGPQHF. The CDR3 coding sequence is TGTGCCAGCAGCTTGGGAGGCCCCCAGCATTTT.